One sample yielded the 28 T cell receptor beta chains listed below, sequenced in a study of a mutant IDH1 vaccine in newly diagnosed glioma. The antigens these receptors bind are not known. TCRdb's table, derived via immunoSEQ multiplex PCR, lists solely in-frame clones and lacks some. The profile shows tens of thousands of clones, roughly 74% of them singletons. Time point specified: week 35, safety follow-up. Doses of 300 ug of mutant IDH1 20-mer peptide were given with topical imiquimod. Material: PBMCs, obtained from a glioma patient whose treatment included an IDH1 peptide vaccine. These receptors all come from a man aged 50 to 59 with glioma.

This chain joins TRBV5-5 and TRBJ2-7; D tentatively reads TRBD1 or TRBD2 (6 bases each). Trimming removed 2 bases at V and 0 bases at J, with 9 bases between. The germline V gene encodes CDR1 SGHKS and CDR2 YYEKEE (reference sequence). The CDR3 is made up of 14 amino acids. The CDR3 is CASSFTGASYEQYF. The CDR3 region has the DNA TGTGCCAGCAGCTTTACGGGGGCCTCCTACGAGCAGTACTTC. The full variable domain, completed using reference TRBV5-5 and TRBJ2-7, is DAGVTQSPTHLIKTRGQQVTLRCSPISGHKSVSWYQQVLGQGPQFIFQYYEKEERGRGNFPDRFSARQFPNYSSELNVNALLLGDSALYLCASSFTGASYEQYFGPGTRLTVT.

V is TRBV7-9 and J is TRBJ2-7; D is possibly TRBD2 (5 bases). V lost 4 bases, J lost 6 bases, and 19 bases lay in between. CDR3 length: 15 amino acids. Germline V CDR1 and CDR2: SEHNR, FQNEAQ (reference sequence). CDR3 nucleotide sequence: TGTGCCAGCAGCTCGGCACCCGGGGTCCTCCGCGAGCAGTACTTC. Protein sequence: CASSSAPGVLREQYF.

The chain couples TRBV6-1 to TRBJ1-1; D gene uncertain. Per the germline V gene, CDR1 is MNHNS and CDR2 is SASEGT. The CDR3 is made up of 14 amino acids. Trimming removed 6 bases at V and 3 bases at J, with 14 bases between. CDR3 in DNA: TGTGCCAGCAGAATGTTCGGATTGGACACTGAAGCTTTCTTT. It translates to CASRMFGLDTEAFF.

The V gene is TRBV21-1, the J gene TRBJ2-7; the table names TRBD1, a call not compared with the DNA. TRBV21-1 is reported as a pseudogene. This CDR3 has 14 amino acids. The CDR3 DNA reads TGTGCCAGCAGCAATACAAGGGGACATTACGAGCAGTACTTC. Its protein is CASSNTRGHYEQYF.

The sample holds one count of this clone. The J gene is TRBJ1-2, the V gene TRBV6-5; D call uncertain. Germline V gene sequence: CDR1 MNHEY, CDR2 SVGAGI. This CDR3 region has 14 residues. V was trimmed by 6 bases and J by 5 bases, leaving 16 bases between them. CDR3 amino acids: CASSRPGIPYGYTF. The DNA of the CDR3 is TGTGCCAGCAGCCGTCCCGGGATCCCATATGGCTACACCTTC.

This clone was observed a handful of times. The genes are TRBV7-8 and TRBJ2-7; the match to TRBD1 covers 9 bases. The V gene end was trimmed by 2 bases and the J gene end by 4 bases; junction bases not matched to a gene: 6. From germline, CDR1 is SGHVS and CDR2 FQNEAQ. The CDR3 runs 15 residues. CDR3 protein: CASSLYRGLGYEQYF. The CDR3 DNA reads TGTGCCAGCAGCTTATACAGGGGGCTCGGGTACGAGCAGTACTTC.

This clone was recorded a few times. This sequence joins TRBV9 and TRBJ1-5; D gene unclear. The germline CDR1 and CDR2 sequences are SGDLS and YYNGEE. The CDR3 consists of 13 residues. With 7 bases removed from V and 1 base from J, the gap between germline ends came to 9 bases. The CDR3, as DNA: TGTGCCAGCGGCCTAGACAGCAATCAGCCCCAGCATTTT. Residues: CASGLDSNQPQHF.

This clone was counted a single time. The J gene is TRBJ2-7, the V gene TRBV6-5, with TRBD1 as a possible D gene (6 bases). This CDR3 has 14 residues. Per the germline V gene, CDR1 is MNHEY and CDR2 is SVGAGI. With 6 bases removed from V and 2 bases from J, the gap between germline ends came to 14 bases. This chain's CDR3 is CASRVQGGPYEQYF. The CDR3 coding sequence is TGTGCCAGCAGGGTACAGGGTGGACCCTACGAGCAGTACTTC.

The chain has TRBV5-1 and TRBJ2-5; 10 bases are shared with TRBD1. The germline gives CDR1 SGHRS, CDR2 YFSETQ. The CDR3 has 15 residues. Trimming cost V 0 bases and J 4 bases; bases outside gene matches: 3. This CDR3 reads CASSLEGQGTETQYF. CDR3 DNA sequence: TGCGCCAGCAGCTTGGAGGGACAGGGGACAGAGACCCAGTACTTC.

The gene calls are TRBV7-8 and TRBJ2-2; TRBD1 aligns across 9 bases. The ends lost 1 base at V and 3 bases at J; junction bases unmatched: 3. The CDR3 runs to 16 residues. Germline V gene data show CDR1 as SGHVS and CDR2 as FQNEAQ. DNA of the CDR3: TGTGCCAGCAGCTTAGAAACAGGGGGCTACACCGGGGAGCTGTTTTTT. Translating gives CASSLETGGYTGELFF. The whole variable domain, remainder taken from reference TRBV7-8 and TRBJ2-2, is GAGVSQSPRYKVAKRGQDVALRCDPISGHVSLFWYQQALGQGPEFLTYFQNEAQLDKSGLPSDRFFAERPEGSVSTLKIQRTQQEDSAVYLCASSLETGGYTGELFFGEGSRLTVL.

V and J are TRBV20-1 and TRBJ2-1; D is unclear. Trimming left V 5 bases short and J 10 bases short, with 9 bases between. The CDR3 length is 10 residues. Germline V CDR1 and CDR2: DFQATT, SNEGSKA (reference sequence). The CDR3 DNA is TGCAGTGCTCAAGGAAACGAGCAGTTCTTC. It is translated as CSAQGNEQFF.

V is TRBV14 and J is TRBJ2-7, with D possibly being TRBD1 (5 bases). The CDR3 covers 17 residues. Per germline, CDR1 SGHDN and CDR2 FVKESK. The ends were cut back, 2 bases at V and 0 bases at J, with 17 bases in the middle. The CDR3 loop reads CASSQKGMRETSYEQYF. CDR3 bases: TGTGCCAGCAGCCAAAAGGGGATGCGCGAAACCTCCTACGAGCAGTACTTC.

CDR3 bases: TGCGCCAGCAGCTGGGGGATGGGCACAGGGGCCAATCAGCCCCAGCATTTT. Its translation: CASSWGMGTGANQPQHF. The V gene is TRBV5-1, the J gene TRBJ1-5, with 7 bases aligning to TRBD1. Germline CDR1 and CDR2: SGHRS and YFSETQ. With 3 bases clipped from V and 3 bases from J, the junction kept 12 bases outside the gene matches. CDR3 length: 17 residues.

The chain has TRBV5-8 and TRBJ2-1, with D tentatively TRBD1 or TRBD2 (6 bases each). Trimming took 4 bases from V and 7 from J, leaving 12 bases between them. Germline CDR1 and CDR2: SGHTS and YDEGEE. CDR3 length equals 13 residues. CDR3 sequence: CASSRIGGNEQFF. The CDR3 nucleotides are TGTGCCAGCAGCCGGATAGGGGGGAATGAGCAGTTCTTC.

This chain links TRBV7-6 with TRBJ1-6; D gene uncertain. V lost 3 bases and J 7 bases, leaving 13 bases between the germline ends. The germline CDR1 and CDR2 sequences are SGHVS and FNYEAQ. This CDR3 is built from 15 residues. This chain's CDR3 is CASSLGTVGNSPLHF. In DNA form, the CDR3 reads TGTGCCAGCAGCTTGGGCACAGTAGGGAATTCACCCCTCCACTTT.

The gene calls are TRBV15 and TRBJ2-1; the D gene is possibly TRBD2 (7 bases). The germline V gene has CDR1 LNHNV and CDR2 YYDKDF (reference sequence). The V gene lost 2 bases and the J gene lost 7 bases, with 15 bases spanning the gap. The CDR3 is made up of 15 amino acids. Here the CDR3 DNA reads TGTGCCACCAGCAGAAAGGGGGGGCTAGAGAATGAGCAGTTCTTC. This codes for CATSRKGGLENEQFF. Full variable domain (remainder filled in from reference TRBV15 and TRBJ2-1): DAMVIQNPRYQVTQFGKPVTLSCSQTLNHNVMYWYQQKSSQAPKLLFHYYDKDFNNEADTPDNFQSRRPNTSFCFLDIRSPGLGDTAMYLCATSRKGGLENEQFFGPGTRLTVL.

The rearrangement links TRBV19 to TRBJ1-2; 7 nucleotides agree with TRBD1. Germline V gene sequence: CDR1 LNHDA, CDR2 SQIVND (reference sequence). The length of the CDR3 is 14 residues. V lost 1 base to trimming and J lost 8 bases; unmatched junction nucleotides: 7. CDR3 sequence: CASSIVSRGYGYTF. The CDR3 region has the DNA TGTGCCAGTAGTATAGTCAGCAGGGGGTACGGCTACACCTTC.

The genes are TRBV5-4 and TRBJ2-5, with D possibly TRBD2 on 6 matching bases. There are 15 residues in the CDR3. Trimming shortened V by 4 bases and J by 1 base, and 14 bases separated the two germline ends. Germline-derived CDR1 and CDR2 are SGHNT and YYREEE (reference sequence). The CDR3 coding sequence is TGTGCCAGCAGCGGGGGGATGAGTTTCCAAGAGACCCAGTACTTC. It encodes CASSGGMSFQETQYF.

V and J are TRBV2 and TRBJ2-1; maybe TRBD2 (5 bases). Between the trimmed V and J ends, which lost 3 bases and 9 bases, there was a span of 18 bases. The length of the CDR3 is 15 residues. CDR1 and CDR2 (germline): SNHLY, FYNNEI. CDR3 sequence reads: CASSDRRVESGEQFF. In DNA, the CDR3 is TGTGCCAGCAGTGATCGGCGGGTCGAATCGGGTGAGCAGTTCTTC. Variable domain in full (rest from reference TRBV2 and TRBJ2-1): EPEVTQTPSHQVTQMGQEVILRCVPISNHLYFYWYRQILGQKVEFLVSFYNNEISEKSEIFDDQFSVERPDGSNFTLKIRSTKLEDSAMYFCASSDRRVESGEQFFGPGTRLTVL.

V usage is TRBV5-1 and J usage is TRBJ1-3; D unresolved. The CDR3 length is 15 residues. Trimming pared 4 bases from V and 0 bases from J, leaving 11 bases between. CDR1 is SGHRS, CDR2 YFSETQ, per germline. CDR3: CASSRQPDSGNTIYF. CDR3 nucleotide sequence: TGCGCCAGCAGCCGACAACCCGACTCTGGAAACACCATATATTTT.

The rearrangement links TRBV18 to TRBJ2-3, with 10 positions matching TRBD1. V lost 0 bases and J lost 2; bases outside the gene matches: 2. Germline lookup yields CDR1 KGHSH and CDR2 LQKENI. This CDR3 has 16 amino acids. This CDR3 reads CASSPPGTGATDTQYF. The CDR3 DNA is TGTGCCAGCTCACCACCCGGGACAGGGGCCACAGATACGCAGTATTTT.

V is TRBV6-5 and J is TRBJ1-2; D call uncertain. Looked up from germline, CDR1 is MNHEY and CDR2 is SVGAGI. The CDR3 sequence is 12 residues long. Trimming took 6 bases from V and 5 from J, leaving 10 bases between them. In DNA, the CDR3 is TGTGCCAGCAGACTGGTGGGATATGGCTACACCTTC. This sequence encodes CASRLVGYGYTF.

The rearrangement joins TRBV7-6 to TRBJ1-1, with D hard to call. CDR1 and CDR2 from the germline V gene are SGHVS and FNYEAQ. V was clipped by 5 bases and J by 1 base, with 8 bases between them. CDR3 length: 13 amino acids. The CDR3 region has the DNA TGTGCCAGCAGCCGCCAGCAGAACACTGAAGCTTTCTTT. Translated: CASSRQQNTEAFF.

The V gene is TRBV10-3, the J gene TRBJ1-1, with D maybe TRBD1 (5 bases). The CDR3 loop spans 11 amino acids. Germline CDR1 and CDR2: ENHRY and SYGVKD. With 7 bases removed from V and 4 bases from J, the gap between germline ends came to 7 bases. CDR3 sequence (DNA): TGTGCCATCATGGGGGGCACTGAAGCTTTCTTT. It encodes CAIMGGTEAFF.

The chain carries TRBV27 and TRBJ2-2; TRBD1 or TRBD2 may be the D gene (7 bases each). Trimming took off 6 bases at V and 3 bases at J, with 14 bases between the two ends. This CDR3 has 15 residues. CDR1 and CDR2 (germline): MNHEY, SMNVEV (reference sequence). The CDR3 nucleotides read TGTGCCAGCAGACCAGGGGGAGGGCACACCGGGGAGCTGTTTTTT. Translated, it gives CASRPGGGHTGELFF.

The chain links TRBV4-3 to TRBJ1-1, with 9 positions matching TRBD1. Germline V gene sequence: CDR1 LGHNA, CDR2 YSLEER. The J segment lost 5 bases and the V segment lost 0 bases, leaving 7 bases of the junction unmatched. There are 16 residues in the CDR3. CDR3 residues: CASSQETGGGSTEAFF. DNA of the CDR3: TGCGCCAGCAGCCAAGAGACAGGGGGAGGGAGTACTGAAGCTTTCTTT.

The chain couples TRBV18 to TRBJ1-3; no firm D call. The CDR3 is made up of 15 amino acids. Trimming shortened V by 3 bases and J by 4 bases, and 13 bases separated the two germline ends. Germline V gene sequence: CDR1 KGHSH, CDR2 LQKENI. CDR3 amino acids: CASSPQGRMGNTIYF. Written as DNA, the CDR3 is TGTGCCAGCTCACCCCAAGGGCGGATGGGAAACACCATATATTTT. Variable domain in full (rest from reference TRBV18 and TRBJ1-3): NAGVMQNPRHLVRRRGQEARLRCSPMKGHSHVYWYRQLPEEGLKFMVYLQKENIIDESGMPKERFSAEFPKEGPSILRIQQVVRGDSAAYFCASSPQGRMGNTIYFGEGSWLTVV.

This sequence joins TRBV11-2 and TRBJ2-1; 11 bases match TRBD1. Losses at the gene ends were 4 bases for V and 10 bases for J; bases not matched to a gene: 6. Germline V gene lookup returns CDR1 SGHAT and CDR2 FQNNGV. This CDR3 comprises 14 residues. The CDR3 is CASSSWDRGGEQFF. DNA for the CDR3: TGTGCCAGCAGCTCCTGGGACAGGGGGGGAGAGCAGTTCTTC.